Here is one TCR beta chain with its context. Its antigen is undetermined. The sample comes from a study of CD8 T cells in ankylosing spondylitis. Study results and caveats: Among TCR beta sequences, a motif of 7 to 9 highly homologous variants appeared characteristic of ankylosing spondylitis blood. Disease-associated clonotypes exhibited CD8+ identity and were relatively infrequent in peripheral blood. Previously reported in reactive arthritis synovial fluid and blood were some of the motif variants. Reportedly, matched ankylosing spondylitis synovial fluid was significantly enriched for disease-linked clones.

Germline trimming cut 0 bases from V and 7 bases from J; bases unmatched to any gene: 5. CDR3 size: 15 residues. CDR1 and CDR2 from the germline V gene are SGHRS and YFSETQ. Using its own MiXCR run on the 5' RACE reads, TCRdb lists one record per CDR3 protein. In the table there are about 66,000 distinct CDR3 sequences, 6.2% of which are singletons. The TCR was taken from a male donor with ankylosing spondylitis. The chain couples TRBV5-1 to TRBJ2-2; TRBD2 aligns across 8 bases. The material sequenced was synovial fluid, either unsorted or a sorted T cell fraction (not recorded which). CDR3 amino acids: CASSLALAEIGELFF. CDR3 in DNA: TGCGCCAGCAGCTTGGCACTAGCGGAGATCGGGGAGCTGTTTTTT. Looking up the rest from reference TRBV5-1 and TRBJ2-2 gives the full variable domain: KAGVTQTPRYLIKTRGQQVTLSCSPISGHRSVSWYQQTPGQGLQFLFEYFSETQRNKGNFPGRFSGRQFSNSRSEMNVSTLELGDSALYLCASSLALAEIGELFFGEGSRLTVL.